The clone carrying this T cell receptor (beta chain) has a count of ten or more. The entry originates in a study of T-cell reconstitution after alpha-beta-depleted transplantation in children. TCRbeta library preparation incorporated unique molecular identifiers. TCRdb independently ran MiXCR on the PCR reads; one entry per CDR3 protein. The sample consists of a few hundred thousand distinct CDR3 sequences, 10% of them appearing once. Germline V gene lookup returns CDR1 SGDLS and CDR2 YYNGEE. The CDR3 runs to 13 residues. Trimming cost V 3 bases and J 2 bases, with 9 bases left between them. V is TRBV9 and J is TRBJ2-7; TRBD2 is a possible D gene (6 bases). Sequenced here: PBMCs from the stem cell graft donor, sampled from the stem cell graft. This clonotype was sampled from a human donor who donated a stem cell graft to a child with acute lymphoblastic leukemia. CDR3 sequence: CASSARETYEQYF. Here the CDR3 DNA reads TGTGCCAGCAGCGCCCGGGAGACCTACGAGCAGTACTTC.